The 22 T cell receptor beta chains below all came from one sample that was sequenced in a study of blood T cell repertoires in COVID-19. Clones were sequenced by immunoSEQ multiplex PCR, and TCRdb holds only the in-frame ones, with some missing. There are 140,000 to 150,000 clones in the sample; around 87% occur only once, and less than 4% lies in the top ten. Sequences were obtained from peripheral blood. Receptors originate from an older woman with active COVID-19.

The chain couples TRBV7-8 to TRBJ2-7; 8 nucleotides align to TRBD2. This CDR3 is 13 amino acids long. The junction had 9 bases not matched to a gene; V was cut back by 10 bases and J by 4 bases. Germline CDR1 is SGHVS and CDR2 is FQNEAQ. This chain's CDR3 is CATGSGKGYEQYF. The CDR3 nucleotides read TGTGCCACAGGTAGCGGGAAGGGTTACGAGCAGTACTTC. The whole variable domain, remainder taken from reference TRBV7-8 and TRBJ2-7, is GAGVSQSPRYKVAKRGQDVALRCDPISGHVSLFWYQQALGQGPEFLTYFQNEAQLDKSGLPSDRFFAERPEGSVSTLKIQRTQQEDSAVYLCATGSGKGYEQYFGPGTRLTVT.

The rearrangement joins TRBV27 to TRBJ1-2; 8 bases map to TRBD1. The CDR3 is made up of 16 amino acids. Trimming at V came to 6 bases and at J to 6 bases, leaving 15 bases not matched to a gene. Germline lookup yields CDR1 MNHEY and CDR2 SMNVEV (reference sequence). CDR3 sequence reads: CASRWAGGAYEDGYTF. CDR3 sequence (DNA): TGTGCCAGCAGGTGGGCAGGGGGCGCGTATGAAGATGGCTACACCTTC.

The chain links TRBV11-3 to TRBJ2-3, with D possibly TRBD1 on 6 matching bases. V lost 1 base to trimming and J lost 6 bases, with 11 bases between them. The CDR3 has 14 residues. The germline CDR1 and CDR2 sequences are SGHNT and YENEEA. The CDR3 DNA follows: TGTGCCAGCAGCTTAGGACAGGTCCCCGATACGCAGTATTTT. This translates into CASSLGQVPDTQYF.

The V gene is TRBV15, the J gene TRBJ2-7; 7 positions agree with TRBD2. This CDR3 region has 13 residues. Germline-derived CDR1 and CDR2 are LNHNV and YYDKDF (reference sequence). J lost 6 bases, V lost 4 bases, and 6 bases had no gene match. In DNA form, the CDR3 reads TGTGCCACCAGCACGGGGGGAGCAAGCGAGCAGTACTTC. It yields the protein CATSTGGASEQYF.

V gene TRBV4-1 combines with J gene TRBJ2-1, with TRBD2 as a possible D gene (6 bases). The CDR3 runs to 16 residues. Trimming cost V 0 bases and J 4 bases, with 13 bases left between them. Looked up from germline, CDR1 is MGHRA and CDR2 is YSYEKL. CDR3 nucleotides: TGCGCCAGCAGCCAAGATTGGGCGGGACCTTACAATGAGCAGTTCTTC. It is translated as CASSQDWAGPYNEQFF.

The gene calls are TRBV28 and TRBJ1-1; 9 bases line up with TRBD1. Trimming at V came to 3 bases and at J to 0 bases, leaving 8 bases not matched to a gene. The length of the CDR3 is 17 residues. From germline, CDR1 is MDHEN and CDR2 SYDVKM. In nucleotides, the CDR3 is TGTGCCAGCAGTTTTCCGGGACAGGGTACAATGAACACTGAAGCTTTCTTT. It is translated as CASSFPGQGTMNTEAFF.

The V call is TRBV27, the J call TRBJ2-3; 7 bases line up with TRBD1. The CDR3 is made up of 20 amino acids. Losses at the gene ends were 6 bases for V and 3 bases for J; bases not matched to a gene: 24. Germline V gene sequence: CDR1 MNHEY, CDR2 SMNVEV (reference sequence). CDR3 sequence (DNA): TGTGCCAGCAGCCCTCAGGGGGTAGAGAAGTCGGGATTTAGGACAGATACGCAGTATTTT. It is translated as CASSPQGVEKSGFRTDTQYF.

The CDR3 DNA sequence: TGTGCCAGCAGCTTGGTGGGAGATCAGCCCCAGCATTTT. It specifies CASSLVGDQPQHF. The rearrangement links TRBV5-5 to TRBJ1-5; no firm D call. Per the germline V gene, CDR1 is SGHKS and CDR2 is YYEKEE (reference sequence). This CDR3 has 13 amino acids. V was shortened by 0 bases and J by 5 bases, with 6 bases between the two germline ends. Full variable domain (remainder filled in from reference TRBV5-5 and TRBJ1-5): DAGVTQSPTHLIKTRGQQVTLRCSPISGHKSVSWYQQVLGQGPQFIFQYYEKEERGRGNFPDRFSARQFPNYSSELNVNALLLGDSALYLCASSLVGDQPQHFGDGTRLSIL.

The chain couples TRBV6-6 to TRBJ1-1, with 7 bases matching TRBD1. The germline gives CDR1 MNHNY, CDR2 SVGAGI (reference sequence). V was clipped by 2 bases and J by 3 bases; unmatched bases: 9. The CDR3 sequence is 16 residues long. This CDR3 is CASSYGSGGGYTEAFF. CDR3 in DNA: TGTGCCAGCAGTTACGGGTCAGGGGGAGGATACACTGAAGCTTTCTTT.

The rearrangement joins TRBV6-6 to TRBJ1-5; 9 nucleotides agree with TRBD1. Germline assignment: CDR1 MNHNY and CDR2 SVGAGI (reference sequence). Unmatched junction bases numbered 9, after V lost 6 bases and J lost 3 bases. CDR3 length: 16 residues. The CDR3 spells CASSPPGQGPNQPQHF. In nucleotides, the CDR3 is TGTGCCAGCAGCCCCCCGGGACAGGGCCCCAATCAGCCCCAGCATTTT.

The J gene is TRBJ1-2, the V gene TRBV7-9, with 10 bases identical to TRBD1. V was clipped by 7 bases and J by 2 bases; unmatched bases: 4. The CDR3 is made up of 14 amino acids. CDR1 and CDR2 from the germline V gene are SEHNR and FQNEAQ (reference sequence). For the CDR3, the DNA is TGTGCCAGCACCGGGACAGGGGCCAACTATGGCTACACCTTC. This translates into CASTGTGANYGYTF.

This chain uses TRBV7-2 with TRBJ2-1; D is unresolved. There are 14 residues in the CDR3. Trimming cost V 1 base and J 10 bases, with 14 bases left between them. From germline, CDR1 is SGHTA and CDR2 FQGNSA. CDR3 bases: TGTGCCAGCAGCTTAGACCTTACTATCTTCGAGCAGTTCTTC. Translation: CASSLDLTIFEQFF. Supplemented by reference TRBV7-2 and TRBJ2-1, the full variable domain reads GAGVSQSPSNKVTEKGKDVELRCDPISGHTALYWYRQSLGQGLEFLIYFQGNSAPDKSGLPSDRFSAERTGGSVSTLTIQRTQQEDSAVYLCASSLDLTIFEQFFGPGTRLTVL.

This clone showed up just once. V and J are TRBV19 and TRBJ2-7, with 9 bases matching TRBD2. J was trimmed by 3 bases and V by 3 bases; bases with no gene match: 3. Germline-derived CDR1 and CDR2 are LNHDA and SQIVND (reference sequence). The CDR3 covers 14 residues. CDR3 sequence reads: CASSMAGGGYEQYF. In nucleotides, the CDR3 is TGTGCCAGTAGTATGGCGGGAGGGGGCTACGAGCAGTACTTC.

The table lists this clone with a count of one. V gene TRBV7-6 combines with J gene TRBJ2-1, with TRBD2 identical over 8 bases. V was clipped by 2 bases and J by 6 bases; unmatched bases: 9. The CDR3 spans 16 residues. Germline V gives CDR1 SGHVS, CDR2 FNYEAQ. CDR3 region: CASSLSQSGRGNEQFF. Here the CDR3 DNA reads TGTGCCAGCAGCTTATCTCAAAGCGGGAGAGGCAATGAGCAGTTCTTC.

The V call is TRBV19, the J call TRBJ2-7; tentatively, D is TRBD2 (6 bases). The CDR3 spans 14 residues. Germline CDR1 is LNHDA and CDR2 is SQIVND (reference sequence). Trimming stripped 6 bases from V and 2 bases from J, with 14 bases between. Written as DNA, the CDR3 is TGTGCCAGTAGCCCCCGGAGGGATACCTACGAGCAGTACTTC. It yields the protein CASSPRRDTYEQYF. The full variable domain, with the rest looked up from reference TRBV19 and TRBJ2-7, is DGGITQSPKYLFRKEGQNVTLSCEQNLNHDAMYWYRQDPGQGLRLIYYSQIVNDFQKGDIAEGYSVSREKKESFPLTVTSAQKNPTAFYLCASSPRRDTYEQYFGPGTRLTVT.

V gene TRBV19 combines with J gene TRBJ1-5; unclear D gene. Germline assignment: CDR1 LNHDA and CDR2 SQIVND (reference sequence). V lost 5 bases, J lost 2 bases, and 13 bases lay in between. The CDR3 loop spans 15 amino acids. In DNA, the CDR3 is TGTGCCAGTAGTGTGACACCCCCGGGCAATCAGCCCCAGCATTTT. Translated: CASSVTPPGNQPQHF. Complete variable domain (other parts from reference TRBV19 and TRBJ1-5): DGGITQSPKYLFRKEGQNVTLSCEQNLNHDAMYWYRQDPGQGLRLIYYSQIVNDFQKGDIAEGYSVSREKKESFPLTVTSAQKNPTAFYLCASSVTPPGNQPQHFGDGTRLSIL.

The genes are TRBV5-1 and TRBJ2-1; 10 bases line up with TRBD2. The CDR3 extends over 17 amino acids. V gave up 1 base and J gave up 3 bases; unmatched junction bases: 7. Per the germline V gene, CDR1 is SGHRS and CDR2 is YFSETQ. The CDR3: CASSLSSGSTRYNEQFF. The CDR3 coding sequence is TGCGCCAGCAGCTTGTCTAGCGGGAGTACCCGCTACAATGAGCAGTTCTTC.

The J gene is TRBJ2-1, the V gene TRBV5-1; 7 positions match TRBD2. Germline V gives CDR1 SGHRS, CDR2 YFSETQ. The CDR3 is 15 residues long. Germline trimming cut 4 bases from V and 3 bases from J; bases unmatched to any gene: 7. CDR3 protein: CASSERAGNYNEQFF. DNA for the CDR3: TGCGCCAGCAGCGAAAGAGCGGGGAACTACAATGAGCAGTTCTTC.

V and J are TRBV28 and TRBJ1-2; D is uncertain. The CDR3 covers 18 residues. Germline V gene data show CDR1 as MDHEN and CDR2 as SYDVKM. Trimming took 3 bases from V and 5 from J, leaving 25 bases between them. As DNA, the CDR3 is TGTGCCAGCAGTTTGCATAGAGGGCCGGAGACTATCTATTATGGCTACACCTTC. It is translated as CASSLHRGPETIYYGYTF.

This clone was counted once. The V call is TRBV27, the J call TRBJ2-7; 14 nucleotides agree with TRBD2. From germline, CDR1 is MNHEY and CDR2 SMNVEV (reference sequence). V was pared by 5 bases and J by 5 bases, with 5 bases of the junction left unmatched. The CDR3 is made up of 15 amino acids. The CDR3 sequence is CASSPTGLAGDEQYF. In nucleotides, the CDR3 is TGTGCCAGCAGTCCAACGGGACTAGCGGGAGACGAGCAGTACTTC.

This chain joins TRBV4-2 and TRBJ2-7; a possible D gene is TRBD2 (6 bases). Per germline, CDR1 LGHNA and CDR2 YNFKEQ. CDR3 length: 14 amino acids. Trimming stripped 1 base from V and 3 bases from J, with 10 bases between. This CDR3 is CASSQVTEGYEQYF. CDR3 DNA: TGTGCCAGCAGCCAAGTGACGGAGGGCTACGAGCAGTACTTC.

The rearrangement links TRBV7-2 to TRBJ2-7, with 8 nucleotides matching TRBD2. The germline CDR1 and CDR2 sequences are SGHTA and FQGNSA. The V gene end was trimmed by 5 bases and the J gene end by 0 bases; junction bases not matched to a gene: 6. This CDR3 is 15 amino acids long. The CDR3 loop is CASSVTSGSSYEQYF. CDR3 nucleotide sequence: TGTGCCAGCAGCGTAACTAGCGGAAGCTCCTACGAGCAGTACTTC.